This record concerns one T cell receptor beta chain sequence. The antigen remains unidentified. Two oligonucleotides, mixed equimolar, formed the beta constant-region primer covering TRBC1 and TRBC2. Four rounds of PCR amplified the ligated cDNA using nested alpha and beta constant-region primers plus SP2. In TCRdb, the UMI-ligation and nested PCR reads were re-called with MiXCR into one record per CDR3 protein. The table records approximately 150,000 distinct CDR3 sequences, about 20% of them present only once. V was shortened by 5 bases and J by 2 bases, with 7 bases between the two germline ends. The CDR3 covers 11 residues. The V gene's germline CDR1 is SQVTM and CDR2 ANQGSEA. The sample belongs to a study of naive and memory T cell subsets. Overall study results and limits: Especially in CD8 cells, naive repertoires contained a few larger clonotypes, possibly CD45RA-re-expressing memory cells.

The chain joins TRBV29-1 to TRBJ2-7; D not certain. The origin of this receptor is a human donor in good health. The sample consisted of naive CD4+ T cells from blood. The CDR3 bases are TGCAGCGTTTCCATAGCCTACGAGCAGTACTTC. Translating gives CSVSIAYEQYF.